This entry is about one T cell receptor (beta chain). Antigen specificity is unknown. The entry originates in a study of T cells after yellow fever vaccination. Study-wide points: Overlap between CD4 and CD8 compartments was detected for a small share of clonotypes. Reappearance after the booster was seen for most primary-vaccination clones, at more than 95% CD4 and about 90% CD8. The presence of abundant clonotypes contaminating from the bulk population was possible in FACS-sorted repertoires.

TCRdb recomputed calls from the 5' RACE reads with MiXCR, one row per CDR3 protein. Of 250,000 to 350,000 distinct CDR3 sequences listed, about 6.9% are singletons. In germline, CDR1 is MDHEN, CDR2 SYDVKM. The CDR3 has 10 amino acids. Trimming took off 8 bases at V and 2 bases at J, with 1 base between the two ends. This sequence was found in a man between 18 and 29 years old who received the YFV17D yellow fever vaccine. The chain carries TRBV28 and TRBJ1-5, with D unclear. The sequencing here drew on PBMCs, taken around 45 days after the first yellow fever vaccination. In DNA, the CDR3 is TGTGCCAGCGGCAATCAGCCCCAGCATTTT. Its protein product is CASGNQPQHF.